This T cell receptor beta chain was obtained from a study of blood T cell repertoires in COVID-19. Measured with immunoSEQ multiplex PCR; TCRdb has only the in-frame clones, and not every one. There are some 220,000 clones in the sample; 80% occur only once, and about 7.2% lies in the top ten. The junction had 9 bases not matched to a gene; V was cut back by 5 bases and J by 8 bases. There are 15 residues in the CDR3. CDR1 is LNHDA and CDR2 is SQIVND in the germline V gene (reference sequence). The sequence was collected from a woman in her sixties or seventies with acute or convalescent COVID-19. This rearrangement joins TRBV19 to TRBJ1-4; TRBD1 matches 9 bases. Sequencing was performed on peripheral blood. The CDR3, as DNA: TGTGCCAGTAGTCCGCCGGGACAGGGCGGCGAAAAACTGTTTTTT. It yields the protein CASSPPGQGGEKLFF.